The TCR beta chain under discussion was sequenced for a study of blood T cell repertoires in COVID-19. As for the study in general: Sources were T cells, B-cell-depleted T cells, or PBMCs; the material itself was cDNA or gDNA.

V shed 2 bases, J shed 0 bases, and the junction held 5 bases outside the gene matches. The V gene's germline CDR1 is KGHDR and CDR2 SFDVKD. This CDR3 has 16 amino acids. Original methodology: Estimated nucleated cell counts came from reference gene primer amplification. The data were produced by immunoSEQ multiplex PCR, yet TCRdb's version contains in-frame clones alone and is incomplete. From that table come the V and J calls and clone size; the DNA was used to work out D and trimming. The sample carries 300,000 to 450,000 clones, approximately 84% recorded once. The chain carries TRBV24-1 and TRBJ1-2, with 7 bases identical to TRBD1. The sequencing sample was made of PBMCs or T cells enriched from blood (not recorded which). The TCR was taken from a woman in her twenties or thirties who had recovered from COVID-19. In DNA, the CDR3 is TGTGCCACCAGTGATTCCCGACAGGGAGCTAACTATGGCTACACCTTC. This gives the protein CATSDSRQGANYGYTF.